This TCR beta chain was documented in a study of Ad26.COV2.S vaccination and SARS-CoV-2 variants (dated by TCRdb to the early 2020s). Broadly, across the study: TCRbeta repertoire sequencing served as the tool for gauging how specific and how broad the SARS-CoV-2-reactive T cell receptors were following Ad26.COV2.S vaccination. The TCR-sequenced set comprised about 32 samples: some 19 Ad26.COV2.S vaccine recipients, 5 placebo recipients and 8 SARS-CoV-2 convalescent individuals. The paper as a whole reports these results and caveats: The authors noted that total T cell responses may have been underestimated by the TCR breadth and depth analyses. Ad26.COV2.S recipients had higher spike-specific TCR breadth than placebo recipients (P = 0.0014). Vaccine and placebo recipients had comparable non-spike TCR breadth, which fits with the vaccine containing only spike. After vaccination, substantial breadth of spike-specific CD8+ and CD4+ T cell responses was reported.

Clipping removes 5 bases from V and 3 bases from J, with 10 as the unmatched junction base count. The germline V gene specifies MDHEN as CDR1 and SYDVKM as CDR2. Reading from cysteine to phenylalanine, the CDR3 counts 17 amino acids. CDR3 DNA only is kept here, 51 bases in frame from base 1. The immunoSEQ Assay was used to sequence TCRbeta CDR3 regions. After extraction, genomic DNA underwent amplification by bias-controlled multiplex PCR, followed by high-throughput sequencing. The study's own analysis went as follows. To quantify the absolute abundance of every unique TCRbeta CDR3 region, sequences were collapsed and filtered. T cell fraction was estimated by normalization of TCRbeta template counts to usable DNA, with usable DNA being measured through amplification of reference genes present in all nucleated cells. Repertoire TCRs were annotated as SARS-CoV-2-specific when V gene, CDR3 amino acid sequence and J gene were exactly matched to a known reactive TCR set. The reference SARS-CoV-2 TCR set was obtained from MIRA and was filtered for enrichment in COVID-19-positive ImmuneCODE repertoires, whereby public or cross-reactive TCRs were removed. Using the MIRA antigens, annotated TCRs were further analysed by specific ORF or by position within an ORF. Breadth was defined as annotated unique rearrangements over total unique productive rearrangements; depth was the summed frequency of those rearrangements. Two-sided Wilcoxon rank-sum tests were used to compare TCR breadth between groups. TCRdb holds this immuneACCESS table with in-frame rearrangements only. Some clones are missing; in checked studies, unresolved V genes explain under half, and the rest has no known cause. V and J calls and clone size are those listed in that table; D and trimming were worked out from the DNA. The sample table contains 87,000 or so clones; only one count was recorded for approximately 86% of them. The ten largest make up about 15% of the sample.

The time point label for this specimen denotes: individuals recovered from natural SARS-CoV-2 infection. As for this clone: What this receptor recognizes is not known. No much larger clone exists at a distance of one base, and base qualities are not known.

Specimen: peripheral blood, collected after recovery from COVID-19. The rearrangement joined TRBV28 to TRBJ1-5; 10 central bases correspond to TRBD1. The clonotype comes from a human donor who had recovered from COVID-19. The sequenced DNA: TGTGCCAGCAGTCTTTTTAGGGACAGGGGCTCCAATCAGCCCCAGCATTTT. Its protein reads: CASSLFRDRGSNQPQHF. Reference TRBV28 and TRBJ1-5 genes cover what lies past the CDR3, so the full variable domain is DVKVTQSSRYLVKRTGEKVFLECVQDMDHENMFWYRQDPGLGLRLIYFSYDVKMKEKGDIPEGYSVSREKKERFSLILESASTNQTSMYLCASSLFRDRGSNQPQHFGDGTRLSIL.